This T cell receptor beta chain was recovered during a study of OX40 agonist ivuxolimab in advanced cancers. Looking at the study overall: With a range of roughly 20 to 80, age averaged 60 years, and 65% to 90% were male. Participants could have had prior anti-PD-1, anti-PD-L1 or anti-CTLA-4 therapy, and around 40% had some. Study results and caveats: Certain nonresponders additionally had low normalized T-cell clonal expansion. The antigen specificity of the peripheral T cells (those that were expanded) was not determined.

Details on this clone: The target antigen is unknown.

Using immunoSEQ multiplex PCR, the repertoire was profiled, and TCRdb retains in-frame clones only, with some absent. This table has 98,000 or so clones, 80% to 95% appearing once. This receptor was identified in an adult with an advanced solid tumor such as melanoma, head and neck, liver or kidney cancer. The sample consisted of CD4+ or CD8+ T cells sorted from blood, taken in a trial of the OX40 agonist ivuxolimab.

CDR3 DNA sequence: TGTGCCATCAGTGACCCGTTAACGAACTATGGCTACACCTTC. Its protein is CAISDPLTNYGYTF. The rearrangement links TRBV10-3 to TRBJ1-2; D is uncertain. V lost 3 bases and J lost 2, with 10 bases in between. This CDR3 contains 14 residues. Germline CDR1 is ENHRY and CDR2 is SYGVKD.